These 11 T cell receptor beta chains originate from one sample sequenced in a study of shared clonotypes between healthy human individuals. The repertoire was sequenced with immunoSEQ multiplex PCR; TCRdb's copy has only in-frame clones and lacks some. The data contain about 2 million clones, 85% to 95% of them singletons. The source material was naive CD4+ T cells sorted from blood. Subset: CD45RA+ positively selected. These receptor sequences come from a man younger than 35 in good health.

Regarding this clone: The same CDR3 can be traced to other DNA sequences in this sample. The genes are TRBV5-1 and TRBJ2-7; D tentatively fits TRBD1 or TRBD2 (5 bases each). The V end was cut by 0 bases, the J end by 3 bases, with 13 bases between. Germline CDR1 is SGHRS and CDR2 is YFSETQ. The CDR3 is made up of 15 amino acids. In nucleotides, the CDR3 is TGCGCCAGCAGCTTGGGTGGGACGGGTCTCTACGAGCAGTACTTC. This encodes CASSLGGTGLYEQYF.

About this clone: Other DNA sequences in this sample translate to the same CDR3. Here the CDR3 reads CASSLGLAGGQETQYF. CDR3 coding DNA: TGTGCCAGCAGCTTGGGACTAGCGGGAGGCCAAGAGACCCAGTACTTC. This chain joins TRBV5-4 and TRBJ2-5, with 13 positions matching TRBD2. Germline assignment: CDR1 SGHNT and CDR2 YYREEE (reference sequence). V was clipped by 0 bases and J by 1 base; unmatched bases: 0. CDR3 length equals 16 residues.

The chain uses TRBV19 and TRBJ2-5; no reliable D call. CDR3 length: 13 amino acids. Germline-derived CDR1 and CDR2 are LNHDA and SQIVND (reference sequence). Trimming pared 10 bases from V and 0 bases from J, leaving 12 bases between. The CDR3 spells CAKIPTYQETQYF. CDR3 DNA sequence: TGTGCCAAGATACCCACGTACCAAGAGACCCAGTACTTC.

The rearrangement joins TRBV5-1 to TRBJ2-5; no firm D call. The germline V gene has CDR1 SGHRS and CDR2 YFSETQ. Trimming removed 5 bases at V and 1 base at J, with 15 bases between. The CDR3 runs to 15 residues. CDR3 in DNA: TGCGCCAGCAGATACAGACGGGCCCTCCAAGAGACCCAGTACTTC. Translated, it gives CASRYRRALQETQYF.

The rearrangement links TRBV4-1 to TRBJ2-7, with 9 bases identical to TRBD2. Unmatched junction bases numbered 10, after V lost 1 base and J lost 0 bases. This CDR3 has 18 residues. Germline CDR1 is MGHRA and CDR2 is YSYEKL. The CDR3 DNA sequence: TGCGCCAGCAGCCAAGCCACAAGCGGGAGGACTAGCTCCTACGAGCAGTACTTC. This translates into CASSQATSGRTSSYEQYF.

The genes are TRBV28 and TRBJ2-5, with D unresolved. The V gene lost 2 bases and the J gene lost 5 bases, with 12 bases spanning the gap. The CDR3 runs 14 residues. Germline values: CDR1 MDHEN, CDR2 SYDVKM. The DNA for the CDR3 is TGTGCCAGCAGTTTAGAGACCCCCAAGGAGACCCAGTACTTC. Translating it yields CASSLETPKETQYF.

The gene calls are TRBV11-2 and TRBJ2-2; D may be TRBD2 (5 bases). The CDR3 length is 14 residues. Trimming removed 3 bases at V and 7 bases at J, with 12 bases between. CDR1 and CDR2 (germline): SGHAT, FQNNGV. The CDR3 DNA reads TGTGCCAGCAGCTTCCAGGCTAGCCTCGGGGAGCTGTTTTTT. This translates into CASSFQASLGELFF.

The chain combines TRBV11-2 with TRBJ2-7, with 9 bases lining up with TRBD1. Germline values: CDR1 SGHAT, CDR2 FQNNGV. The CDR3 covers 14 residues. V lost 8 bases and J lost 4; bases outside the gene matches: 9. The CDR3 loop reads CASGKGTGRYEQYF. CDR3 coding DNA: TGTGCCAGCGGGAAAGGGACAGGGAGATACGAGCAGTACTTC.

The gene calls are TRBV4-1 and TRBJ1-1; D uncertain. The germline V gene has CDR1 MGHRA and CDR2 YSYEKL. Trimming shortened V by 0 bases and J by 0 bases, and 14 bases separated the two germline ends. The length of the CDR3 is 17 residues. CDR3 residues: CASSQEGHLAMNTEAFF. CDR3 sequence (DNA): TGCGCCAGCAGCCAAGAAGGGCACTTAGCAATGAACACTGAAGCTTTCTTT.

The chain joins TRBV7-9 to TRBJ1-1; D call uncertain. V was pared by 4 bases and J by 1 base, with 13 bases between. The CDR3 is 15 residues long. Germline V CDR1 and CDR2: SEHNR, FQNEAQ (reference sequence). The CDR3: CASSSRRAGNTEAFF. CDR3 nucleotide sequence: TGTGCCAGCAGCTCGAGAAGGGCCGGGAACACTGAAGCTTTCTTT. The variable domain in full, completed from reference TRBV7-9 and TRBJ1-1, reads DTGVSQNPRHKITKRGQNVTFRCDPISEHNRLYWYRQTLGQGPEFLTYFQNEAQLEKSRLLSDRFSAERPKGSFSTLEIQRTEQGDSAMYLCASSSRRAGNTEAFFGQGTRLTVV.

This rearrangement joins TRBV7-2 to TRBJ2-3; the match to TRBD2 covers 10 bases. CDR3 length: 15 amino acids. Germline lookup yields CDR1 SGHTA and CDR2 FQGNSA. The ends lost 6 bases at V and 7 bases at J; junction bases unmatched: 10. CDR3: CASRSRAGGANTQYF. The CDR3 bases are TGTGCCAGCAGGAGCCGAGCGGGAGGGGCGAATACGCAGTATTTT.